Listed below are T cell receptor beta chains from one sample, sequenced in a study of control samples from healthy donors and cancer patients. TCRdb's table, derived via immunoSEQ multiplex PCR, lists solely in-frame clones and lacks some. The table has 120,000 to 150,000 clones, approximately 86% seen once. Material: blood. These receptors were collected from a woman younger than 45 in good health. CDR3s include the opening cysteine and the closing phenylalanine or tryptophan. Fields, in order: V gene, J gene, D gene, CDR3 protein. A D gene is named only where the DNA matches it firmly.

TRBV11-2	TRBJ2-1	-	CASSLERFQIPYNEQFF
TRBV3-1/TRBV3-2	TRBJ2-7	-	CASSPGLISYEQYF
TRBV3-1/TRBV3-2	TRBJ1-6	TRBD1	CASSQVSTGGSPLHF
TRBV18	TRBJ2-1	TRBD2	CASSPRGLAGNEQFF
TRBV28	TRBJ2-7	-	CATLGEYSYEQYF
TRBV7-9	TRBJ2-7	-	CASSLALGHEQYF
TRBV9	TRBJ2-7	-	CASSADVAEGAYEQYF
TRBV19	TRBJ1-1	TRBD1	CASSMGQGATEAFF
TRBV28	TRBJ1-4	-	CASSPSLGLKDEKLFF
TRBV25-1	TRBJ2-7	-	CASSATGSREQYF
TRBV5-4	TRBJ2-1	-	CASSLGGMNEQFF
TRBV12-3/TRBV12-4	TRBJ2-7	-	CASSLGGSYEQYF
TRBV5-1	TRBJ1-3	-	CASSSTTGPENTIYF
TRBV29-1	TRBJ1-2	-	CSVSTDRYGYTF
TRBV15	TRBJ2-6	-	CATSREPGSGANVLTF
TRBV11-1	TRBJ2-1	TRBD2	CASSLESSGGYNEQFF
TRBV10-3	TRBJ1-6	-	CATTAVDSNSPLHF
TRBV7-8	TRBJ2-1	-	CASSTRKGRNEQFF
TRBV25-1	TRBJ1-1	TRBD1	CASSPYRGQTEAFF
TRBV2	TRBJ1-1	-	CASSDWQNTEAFF
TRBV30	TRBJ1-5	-	CAWSLQTNQPQHF
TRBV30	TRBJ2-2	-	CAWSVMGPGAGELFF
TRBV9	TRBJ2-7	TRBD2	CASSVAGLAVSYEQYF
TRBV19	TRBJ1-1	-	CASRLLDSPEAFF
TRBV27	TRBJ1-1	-	CASSFQQSTEAFF
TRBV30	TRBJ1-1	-	CASLTPNTEAFF
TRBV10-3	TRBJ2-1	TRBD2	CAISEPSVSTSGLDEQFF
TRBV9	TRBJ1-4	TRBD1	CASSVSGGQGYEKLFF
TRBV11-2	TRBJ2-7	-	CASSLGGQPLYEQYF
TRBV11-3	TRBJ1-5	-	CASSRGWSNQPQHF
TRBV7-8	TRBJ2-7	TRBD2	CASSPHRLAGGTHYEQYF
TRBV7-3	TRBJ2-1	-	CASSLAVGSYNEQFF
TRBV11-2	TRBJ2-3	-	CASSLDGGASTDTQYF
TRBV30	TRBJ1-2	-	CAWGDYYGYTF
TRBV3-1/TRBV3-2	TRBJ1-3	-	CASTQGQGTPGNTIYF
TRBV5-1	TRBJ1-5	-	CASREQGFNQPQHF
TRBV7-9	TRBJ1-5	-	CASSLLRGEPQHF
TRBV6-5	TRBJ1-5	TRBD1	CASSLTGGSNQPQHF
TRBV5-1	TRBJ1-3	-	CASSVGNTGYSGNTIYF
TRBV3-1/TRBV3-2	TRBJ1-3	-	CASSLLKGRGNTIYF
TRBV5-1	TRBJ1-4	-	CASSGRSEKLFF
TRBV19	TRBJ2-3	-	CASSPRGVTDTQYF
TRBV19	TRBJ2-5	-	CASSFSGTSETQYF
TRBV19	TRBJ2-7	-	CASSLGSIRTEQYF
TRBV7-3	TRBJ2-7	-	CASSLMEDEQYF
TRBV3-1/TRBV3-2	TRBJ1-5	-	CASSHSSPGGNQPQHF
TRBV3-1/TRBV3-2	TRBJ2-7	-	CASSQVLGSHEQYF
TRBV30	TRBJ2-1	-	CAWSGANLNNEQFF
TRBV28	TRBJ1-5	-	CASSRTGSNQPQHF
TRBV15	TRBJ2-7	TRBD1	CATSRAGQGSYEQYF
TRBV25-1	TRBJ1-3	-	CASSDLVGNYGNTIYF
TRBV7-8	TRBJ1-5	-	CASSEIGGNQPQHF
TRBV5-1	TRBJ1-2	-	CASSLDAGYGYTF
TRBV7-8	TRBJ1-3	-	CASSLVLRQSGNTIYF
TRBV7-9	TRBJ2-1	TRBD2	CASSSPRLAGGSYNEQFF